The 21 T cell receptor beta chains reported below all come from one sample, sequenced in a study of T cell responses to AZD1222 COVID-19 vaccine. Profiled with immunoSEQ multiplex PCR; TCRdb holds only in-frame clones, not every one. The sample yields 150,000 to 200,000 clones, about 91% seen once. The sequencing here drew on peripheral blood, taken on day 0 of AZD1222 vaccination. These receptors came from an adult in good health.

This chain uses TRBV10-3 with TRBJ1-4; D possibly corresponds to TRBD1 (5 bases). The CDR3 runs 13 residues. V was cut by 4 bases and J by 5 bases, with 8 bases left in between. Germline loops: CDR1 ENHRY, CDR2 SYGVKD. Written as DNA, the CDR3 is TGTGCCATCAGTGGGGGGGAAAATGAAAAACTGTTTTTT. Protein sequence: CAISGGENEKLFF.

This chain connects TRBV18 to TRBJ2-6; D is undetermined. V was clipped by 2 bases and J by 0 bases, with 14 bases between them. In germline, CDR1 is KGHSH, CDR2 LQKENI. This CDR3 has 18 residues. CDR3 residues: CASSPLDTRNSGANVLTF. Here the CDR3 DNA reads TGTGCCAGCTCACCATTGGATACCCGAAACTCTGGGGCCAACGTCCTGACTTTC. Supplemented by reference TRBV18 and TRBJ2-6, the full variable domain reads NAGVMQNPRHLVRRRGQEARLRCSPMKGHSHVYWYRQLPEEGLKFMVYLQKENIIDESGMPKERFSAEFPKEGPSILRIQQVVRGDSAAYFCASSPLDTRNSGANVLTFGAGSRLTVL.

The V call is TRBV12-3 or TRBV12-4, the J call TRBJ1-1, with D unclear. This CDR3 comprises 12 residues. Trimming removed 7 bases from V and 3 bases from J, with 9 bases in between. The CDR3 loop is CASTPGDTEAFF. DNA for the CDR3: TGTGCCAGCACCCCGGGAGACACTGAAGCTTTCTTT.

This chain links TRBV11-3 with TRBJ1-5; 9 bases fit TRBD1. The germline gives CDR1 SGHNT, CDR2 YENEEA. J lost 7 bases, V lost 4 bases, and 5 bases had no gene match. This CDR3 region has 14 residues. The CDR3 spells CASSSGTGRQPQHF. CDR3 nucleotides: TGTGCCAGCAGCTCCGGGACAGGGAGGCAGCCCCAGCATTTT.

This clone was seen only once. The chain is built from TRBV6-5 and TRBJ1-4; TRBD1 matches at 10 bases. Unmatched junction bases numbered 9, after V lost 4 bases and J lost 10 bases. This CDR3 is built from 15 residues. Germline assignment: CDR1 MNHEY and CDR2 SVGAGI. This CDR3 reads CASSFSGTGERKLFF. Written as DNA, the CDR3 is TGTGCCAGCAGTTTTTCCGGGACAGGGGAAAGAAAACTGTTTTTT.

This clone was observed once. The chain links TRBV5-1 to TRBJ1-6; D ambiguous. Germline-derived CDR1 and CDR2 are SGHRS and YFSETQ. The V gene lost 0 bases and the J gene lost 0 bases, with 10 bases spanning the gap. CDR3 size: 17 residues. The CDR3 region is CASSLAAASSYNSPLHF. The CDR3 DNA reads TGCGCCAGCAGCTTGGCTGCAGCTAGCTCCTATAATTCACCCCTCCACTTT.

This chain connects TRBV19 to TRBJ2-2; D remains unclear. Germline V gene lookup returns CDR1 LNHDA and CDR2 SQIVND (reference sequence). The CDR3 runs 15 residues. V lost 3 bases to trimming and J lost 4 bases, with 12 bases between them. The CDR3 sequence is CASSISLSFTGELFF. The CDR3 DNA sequence: TGTGCCAGTAGTATTTCCCTATCATTCACCGGGGAGCTGTTTTTT.

The sample holds one count of this clone. V usage is TRBV6-1 and J usage is TRBJ2-3, with D tentatively TRBD2 (7 bases). Germline V CDR1 and CDR2: MNHNS, SASEGT. This CDR3 comprises 14 residues. V was pared by 3 bases and J by 4 bases, with 11 bases between. This chain's CDR3 is CASSDGGPADTQYF. For the CDR3, the DNA is TGTGCCAGCAGTGACGGGGGGCCTGCAGATACGCAGTATTTT.

This chain connects TRBV7-3 to TRBJ1-3; D is unresolved. This CDR3 has 12 amino acids. The V end lost 3 bases, the J end lost 4 bases, and 4 bases lay between the germline ends. Germline V lookup: CDR1 SGHTA, CDR2 FQGTGA. The CDR3, as DNA: TGTGCCAGCAGCTTTGGGGGAAACACCATATATTTT. Translation gives CASSFGGNTIYF.

The V and J genes are TRBV5-1 and TRBJ2-5; D ambiguous. The germline V gene has CDR1 SGHRS and CDR2 YFSETQ. The CDR3 is 12 residues long. V was clipped by 1 base and J by 2 bases, with 3 bases between them. CDR3 loop: CASSLQQETQYF. CDR3 nucleotide sequence: TGCGCCAGCAGCTTGCAACAAGAGACCCAGTACTTC. Drawing the rest from reference TRBV5-1 and TRBJ2-5, the complete variable domain is KAGVTQTPRYLIKTRGQQVTLSCSPISGHRSVSWYQQTPGQGLQFLFEYFSETQRNKGNFPGRFSGRQFSNSRSEMNVSTLELGDSALYLCASSLQQETQYFGPGTRLLVL.

The CDR3 protein is CASRLAGGPEQYF. CDR3 DNA sequence: TGCGCCAGTCGTCTAGCGGGGGGGCCCGAGCAGTACTTC. This chain connects TRBV10-2 to TRBJ2-7; TRBD2 aligns across 12 bases. The CDR3 has 13 amino acids. The germline V gene has CDR1 WSHSY and CDR2 SAAADI. The junction had 6 bases not matched to a gene; V was cut back by 9 bases and J by 6 bases.

The chain uses TRBV19 and TRBJ2-5; TRBD1 matches at 11 bases. V shed 3 bases and J 5 bases; nucleotides not matched to a gene: 5. The CDR3 is 15 amino acids. Germline-derived CDR1 and CDR2 are LNHDA and SQIVND (reference sequence). The CDR3 nucleotides read TGTGCCAGTAGTATGGACAGGGGGCTTACGGAGACCCAGTACTTC. It codes for CASSMDRGLTETQYF.

This chain connects TRBV29-1 to TRBJ2-5; TRBD1 matches at 7 bases. The CDR3 runs 12 residues. Germline V gene sequence: CDR1 SQVTM, CDR2 ANQGSEA. J was trimmed by 1 base and V by 7 bases; bases with no gene match: 3. The CDR3 nucleotides are TGCAGCGGCGGACAGGCCCAAGAGACCCAGTACTTC. It specifies CSGGQAQETQYF.

This clone was seen only once. This CDR3 reads CASSLGQGADTQYF. The CDR3 DNA sequence: TGTGCCAGCAGTTTGGGGCAGGGGGCAGATACGCAGTATTTT. V is TRBV27 and J is TRBJ2-3, with 7 bases fitting TRBD1. Germline V gene sequence: CDR1 MNHEY, CDR2 SMNVEV (reference sequence). After removal of 3 bases from V and 4 bases from J, the junction contained 4 bases not matched to a gene. The CDR3 totals 14 residues.

There are a few counts of this clone. The chain uses TRBV12-3 or TRBV12-4 and TRBJ2-7; 7 positions agree with TRBD1. The CDR3 extends over 13 amino acids. V shed 1 base, J shed 4 bases, and the junction held 1 base outside the gene matches. The CDR3 DNA reads TGTGCCAGCAGTTTAGGGGGACAGTACGAGCAGTACTTC. Translating gives CASSLGGQYEQYF.

The J gene is TRBJ1-1, the V gene TRBV29-1; the D is unclear. Germline V gene sequence: CDR1 SQVTM, CDR2 ANQGSEA. Trimming shortened V by 7 bases and J by 1 base, and 13 bases separated the two germline ends. The CDR3 has 13 residues. This CDR3 is CSARAPRNTEAFF. The DNA of the CDR3 is TGCAGCGCCCGGGCCCCGAGGAACACTGAAGCTTTCTTT. Based on the CDR3 plus reference TRBV29-1 and TRBJ1-1, the full variable domain is SAVISQKPSRDICQRGTSLTIQCQVDSQVTMMFWYRQQPGQSLTLIATANQGSEATYESGFVIDKFPISRPNLTFSTLTVSNMSPEDSSIYLCSARAPRNTEAFFGQGTRLTVV.

This chain uses TRBV19 with TRBJ1-2, with a weak D call TRBD1 (5 bases). The germline V gene encodes CDR1 LNHDA and CDR2 SQIVND (reference sequence). This CDR3 is 14 amino acids long. Trimming took 4 bases from V and 4 from J, leaving 13 bases between them. This chain's CDR3 is CASSSGDGGYGYTF. The CDR3 DNA follows: TGTGCCAGTAGTAGCGGGGACGGTGGCTATGGCTACACCTTC.

The genes are TRBV7-2 and TRBJ1-5; 9 bases agree with TRBD1. Germline-derived CDR1 and CDR2 are SGHTA and FQGNSA. The length of the CDR3 is 14 residues. The J segment lost 5 bases and the V segment lost 5 bases, leaving 4 bases of the junction unmatched. The CDR3 is CASSRQGGDQPQHF. The CDR3 bases are TGTGCCAGCAGCAGACAGGGGGGAGATCAGCCCCAGCATTTT.

The CDR3 nucleotides read TGTGCCAGCAGCTTAGCGGGGACCACTAGCACAGATACGCAGTATTTT. Residues: CASSLAGTTSTDTQYF. V usage is TRBV7-2 and J usage is TRBJ2-3; either TRBD1 or TRBD2 may supply D (5 bases each). The CDR3 sequence is 16 residues long. V was shortened by 0 bases and J by 0 bases, with 10 bases between the two germline ends. Germline V CDR1 and CDR2: SGHTA, FQGNSA.

The rearrangement uses TRBV18 and TRBJ1-1; D remains unclear. V lost 2 bases, J lost 0 bases, and 13 bases lay in between. The CDR3 runs to 16 residues. Germline lookup yields CDR1 KGHSH and CDR2 LQKENI. CDR3 coding DNA: TGTGCCAGCTCACCAATGGCACAAGTAATGAACACTGAAGCTTTCTTT. This encodes CASSPMAQVMNTEAFF.

The rearrangement uses TRBV24-1 and TRBJ2-1, with TRBD2 matching 7 bases. The germline gives CDR1 KGHDR, CDR2 SFDVKD. V lost 3 bases to trimming and J lost 6 bases; unmatched junction nucleotides: 4. The length of the CDR3 is 14 residues. The CDR3 spells CATSDSGTRNEQFF. DNA of the CDR3: TGTGCCACCAGTGATAGCGGGACCCGCAATGAGCAGTTCTTC.